These 27 T cell receptor beta chains share one sample of origin, sequenced in a study of blood T cells in healthy people across ages. Then a second PCR, running roughly 7 to 11 cycles, was carried out with a sample-barcoded 5' primer and a J-beta primer mix. TCRdb passed the 5' RACE reads through MiXCR, listing each CDR3 protein once. The sample has about 1.1 million distinct CDR3 sequences, roughly two fifths seen once. Sample: blood. The receptors shown here come from a man aged 18 to 35 in good health.

This clonotype was seen only a few times. This chain connects TRBV9 to TRBJ2-5; a possible D gene is TRBD2 (6 bases). The V and J ends lost 2 bases and 0 bases respectively, with 14 bases between them. This CDR3 spans 16 amino acids. The germline V gene encodes CDR1 SGDLS and CDR2 YYNGEE. The DNA of the CDR3 is TGTGCCAGCAGCGTCTCGGGGGTTGAGTACCAAGAGACCCAGTACTTC. This translates into CASSVSGVEYQETQYF. The entire variable domain, with the rest obtained from reference TRBV9 and TRBJ2-5, is as follows: DSGVTQTPKHLITATGQRVTLRCSPRSGDLSVYWYQQSLDQGLQFLIQYYNGEERAKGNILERFSAQQFPDLHSELNLSSLELGDSALYFCASSVSGVEYQETQYFGPGTRLLVL.

This clonotype appeared a few times. The genes are TRBV3-1 and TRBJ2-7; 16 bases agree with TRBD2. The J call may be incorrect, as the DNA end agrees better with TRBJ2-5. This CDR3 comprises 17 residues. The germline V gene has CDR1 LGHDT and CDR2 YNNKEL (reference sequence). The CDR3 region is CASSRGTSGGAIETQYF. The CDR3 coding sequence is TGTGCCAGCAGCCGTGGGACTAGCGGGGGGGCGATAGAGACCCAGTACTTC.

The genes are TRBV4-3 and TRBJ2-5, with 10 bases fitting TRBD2. V shed 2 bases, J shed 5 bases, and the junction held 11 bases outside the gene matches. Germline V gene data show CDR1 as LGHNA and CDR2 as YSLEER. The CDR3 covers 17 residues. The CDR3 region is CASSQTLSGGASETQYF. The CDR3, as DNA: TGCGCCAGCAGCCAAACCCTCAGCGGGGGGGCTTCTGAGACCCAGTACTTC.

The chain combines TRBV30 with TRBJ2-1; D gene uncertain. The germline V and J ends were trimmed by 3 bases and 6 bases, with 6 bases remaining between them. This CDR3 has 11 amino acids. The V gene's germline CDR1 is GTSNPN and CDR2 SVGIG (reference sequence). CDR3 in DNA: TGTGCCTGGAGGCCATTCAATGAGCAGTTCTTC. Amino acids: CAWRPFNEQFF.

This clonotype was recorded a few times. This sequence joins TRBV20-1 and TRBJ1-5; D call uncertain. Per germline, CDR1 DFQATT and CDR2 SNEGSKA (reference sequence). This CDR3 spans 17 amino acids. The germline V and J ends were trimmed by 5 bases and 1 base, with 21 bases remaining between them. The DNA for the CDR3 is TGCAGTGCTCATGGACGGACGCACAATCTGAGCAATCAGCCCCAGCATTTT. It encodes CSAHGRTHNLSNQPQHF.

The gene calls are TRBV5-1 and TRBJ2-3; TRBD2 aligns across 7 bases. Germline loops: CDR1 SGHRS, CDR2 YFSETQ. V dropped 1 base and J dropped 6; count of bases not matched to a gene: 5. The CDR3 is 14 amino acids. In DNA, the CDR3 is TGCGCCAGCAGCTTGCGGGGGGAGGCGGATACGCAGTATTTT. Translating it yields CASSLRGEADTQYF.

This clonotype was recorded a few times. This chain connects TRBV7-2 to TRBJ2-3, with D hard to call. The germline CDR1 and CDR2 sequences are SGHTA and FQGNSA. This CDR3 is built from 12 residues. Trimming removed 2 bases from V and 9 bases from J, with 9 bases in between. The CDR3 here is CASSLPDLTQYF. The CDR3 DNA reads as TGTGCCAGCAGCTTACCCGATCTCACGCAGTATTTT. Drawing the rest from reference TRBV7-2 and TRBJ2-3, the complete variable domain is GAGVSQSPSNKVTEKGKDVELRCDPISGHTALYWYRQSLGQGLEFLIYFQGNSAPDKSGLPSDRFSAERTGGSVSTLTIQRTQQEDSAVYLCASSLPDLTQYFGPGTRLTVL.

This clonotype was detected only a few times. This rearrangement joins TRBV3-1 to TRBJ2-6; D unclear. Trimming removed 4 bases at V and 0 bases at J, with 16 bases between. The CDR3 totals 18 residues. Germline assignment: CDR1 LGHDT and CDR2 YNNKEL (reference sequence). CDR3 protein: CASSPFRGPISGANVLTF. Here the CDR3 DNA reads TGTGCCAGCAGCCCCTTTCGCGGACCGATCTCTGGGGCCAACGTCCTGACTTTC. Together with reference TRBV3-1 and TRBJ2-6, the CDR3 gives the full variable domain: DTAVSQTPKYLVTQMGNDKSIKCEQNLGHDTMYWYKQDSKKFLKIMFSYNNKELIINETVPNRFSPKSPDKAHLNLHINSLELGDSAVYFCASSPFRGPISGANVLTFGAGSRLTVL.

V gene TRBV6-2 or TRBV6-3 combines with J gene TRBJ1-2; 12 bases align to TRBD1. Germline V gene data show CDR1 as MNHEY and CDR2 as SVGEGT. V dropped 2 bases and J dropped 7; count of bases not matched to a gene: 5. The CDR3 contains 15 residues. CDR3 bases: TGTGCCAGCAGTTACGGGGACAGGGGGCTGACTGGCTACACCTTC. It translates to CASSYGDRGLTGYTF.

The rearrangement links TRBV3-1 to TRBJ2-6, with a weak D call TRBD1 (5 bases). The V gene lost 3 bases and the J gene lost 15 bases, with 15 bases spanning the gap. CDR1 is LGHDT, CDR2 YNNKEL, per germline (reference sequence). CDR3 length: 13 amino acids. The CDR3 DNA is TGTGCCAGCAGCCAGGGGCTCGTTGAGGACCTGACTTTC. This gives the protein CASSQGLVEDLTF.

This clonotype was seen more than once but under ten times. This chain connects TRBV12-3 or TRBV12-4 to TRBJ2-5, with unresolved D. The CDR3 is made up of 13 amino acids. The ends were cut back, 5 bases at V and 5 bases at J, with 12 bases in the middle. The CDR3 coding sequence is TGTGCCAGCAGTCCTGGATTGCACGAGACCCAGTACTTC. This sequence encodes CASSPGLHETQYF.

V usage is TRBV29-1 and J usage is TRBJ2-7; 7 nucleotides match TRBD2. CDR3 length equals 13 residues. Per the germline V gene, CDR1 is SQVTM and CDR2 is ANQGSEA. V lost 6 bases, J lost 0 bases, and 5 bases stayed unmatched. CDR3 loop: CSVGGGSSYEQYF. Written as DNA, the CDR3 is TGCAGCGTGGGGGGGGGAAGCTCCTACGAGCAGTACTTC.

Of note for this clonotype: This may be a read error: a much more frequent sequence differs by one nucleotide. The chain combines TRBV7-9 with TRBJ2-3; 9 nucleotides align to TRBD2. The CDR3 contains 14 residues. Germline CDR1 reads SEHNR; CDR2 reads FQNEAQ (reference sequence). This CDR3 reads CTSSHRLAEDTQYF. CDR3 bases: TGTACCAGCAGCCATCGACTAGCGGAAGATACGCAGTATTTT.

The chain is built from TRBV4-2 and TRBJ2-4; no firm D call. The CDR3 is 16 amino acids. Germline CDR1 reads LGHNA; CDR2 reads YNFKEQ. V was clipped by 1 base and J by 3 bases, with 13 bases between them. This CDR3 reads CASSQGSASGKNIQYF. CDR3 DNA: TGTGCCAGCAGCCAAGGTTCAGCTTCGGGCAAAAACATTCAGTACTTC.

This clonotype was seen a handful of times. This rearrangement joins TRBV5-1 to TRBJ2-5; 12 positions match TRBD2. Matching the DNA end better, TRBJ2-4 makes the J call doubtful. The CDR3 sequence is 14 residues long. CDR1 and CDR2 (germline): SGHRS, YFSETQ. The CDR3 protein is CASSRTSGEGIQYF. The DNA of the CDR3 is TGCGCCAGCAGCAGGACTAGCGGGGAGGGCATTCAGTACTTC.

V and J are TRBV20-1 and TRBJ1-4; unclear D gene. This CDR3 comprises 15 residues. The V gene's germline CDR1 is DFQATT and CDR2 SNEGSKA (reference sequence). V was clipped by 2 bases and J by 0 bases, with 10 bases between them. CDR3 coding DNA: TGCAGTGCTAGATCCCGCGGGTCAACTAATGAAAAACTGTTTTTT. This sequence encodes CSARSRGSTNEKLFF.

The chain links TRBV9 to TRBJ2-2; weak D call: TRBD1 (7 bases). The germline V gene has CDR1 SGDLS and CDR2 YYNGEE. V dropped 0 bases and J dropped 5 bases, with 14 bases sitting between them. This CDR3 comprises 16 residues. The CDR3 reads CASSVAGDSFTGELFF. The DNA for the CDR3 is TGTGCCAGCAGCGTAGCGGGGGACAGTTTTACCGGGGAGCTGTTTTTT.

The gene calls are TRBV28 and TRBJ1-4; no clear D. Between the trimmed V and J ends, which lost 4 bases and 7 bases, there was a span of 13 bases. Germline V CDR1 and CDR2: MDHEN, SYDVKM. The CDR3 totals 14 residues. The CDR3 reads CASSSMRGGEKLFF. CDR3 nucleotide sequence: TGTGCCAGCAGTTCTATGCGTGGCGGTGAAAAACTGTTTTTT.

The table lists this clonotype with many counts. The chain has TRBV25-1 and TRBJ2-5; no definite D call. Germline V gene sequence: CDR1 MGHDK, CDR2 SYGVNS. The CDR3 extends over 14 amino acids. V gave up 1 base and J gave up 11 bases, with 17 bases separating them. This CDR3 reads CASSEFSDWNEQYF. CDR3 sequence (DNA): TGTGCCAGCAGTGAATTCTCGGATTGGAATGAGCAGTACTTC.

V gene TRBV6-2 or TRBV6-3 combines with J gene TRBJ2-5, with TRBD2 as a possible D gene (6 bases). V was trimmed by 4 bases and J by 3 bases, leaving 9 bases between them. The CDR3 is made up of 13 amino acids. In germline, CDR1 is MNHEY, CDR2 SVGEGT. CDR3 nucleotides: TGTGCCAGCAGTTGCGGGGCAGAAGAGACCCAGTACTTC. As protein: CASSCGAEETQYF.

J is TRBJ2-2 and V is TRBV20-1; D unclear. Deletions cut 3 bases from V and 5 bases from J, with 13 bases between. The germline V gene has CDR1 DFQATT and CDR2 SNEGSKA (reference sequence). The CDR3 has 14 residues. CDR3 loop: CSARTTRETGELFF. As DNA, the CDR3 is TGCAGTGCTAGGACGACCCGAGAGACCGGGGAGCTGTTTTTT.

To note about this clonotype: This may be a read error, as it is one base from a much larger clone. The chain combines TRBV13 with TRBJ1-1; perhaps TRBD1 as D (5 bases). Germline CDR1 is PRHDT and CDR2 is FYEKMQ (reference sequence). Trimming stripped 5 bases from V and 0 bases from J, with 10 bases between. The CDR3 loop spans 14 amino acids. The CDR3 DNA sequence: TGTGCCAGCAGCCGACGGGGGATGAACACTGAAGCTTTCTTT. This codes for CASSRRGMNTEAFF.

This clonotype was seen at least ten times. V usage is TRBV29-1 and J usage is TRBJ2-4; no reliable D call. The CDR3 runs 12 residues. CDR1 is SQVTM, CDR2 ANQGSEA, per germline. With 7 bases removed from V and 6 bases from J, the gap between germline ends came to 13 bases. CDR3 DNA: TGCAGCGCTAGGACGGCCCTAAACATTCAGTACTTC. Translated, it gives CSARTALNIQYF. The variable domain in full, completed from reference TRBV29-1 and TRBJ2-4, reads SAVISQKPSRDICQRGTSLTIQCQVDSQVTMMFWYRQQPGQSLTLIATANQGSEATYESGFVIDKFPISRPNLTFSTLTVSNMSPEDSSIYLCSARTALNIQYFGAGTRLSVL.

The rearrangement joins TRBV5-1 to TRBJ2-1; 13 nucleotides match TRBD2. V lost 4 bases to trimming and J lost 5 bases; unmatched junction nucleotides: 12. This CDR3 region has 18 residues. CDR1 and CDR2 (germline): SGHRS, YFSETQ. The CDR3 loop reads CASSRMELAGGHHNEQFF. The DNA of the CDR3 is TGCGCCAGCAGCCGCATGGAACTAGCGGGGGGGCACCACAATGAGCAGTTCTTC.

This clonotype turned up a few times. The V call is TRBV12-3 or TRBV12-4, the J call TRBJ1-5; perhaps TRBD1 as D (5 bases). V was pared by 5 bases and J by 0 bases, with 11 bases between. The CDR3 extends over 15 amino acids. CDR3 sequence: CASSADGHSNQPQHF. The CDR3 nucleotides are TGTGCCAGCAGTGCGGACGGACATAGCAATCAGCCCCAGCATTTT.

The rearrangement links TRBV6-6 to TRBJ1-6; 7 nucleotides agree with TRBD1. Unmatched junction bases numbered 6, after V lost 5 bases and J lost 5 bases. The CDR3 length is 15 residues. Germline-derived CDR1 and CDR2 are MNHNY and SVGAGI (reference sequence). The DNA of the CDR3 is TGTGCCAGCAGTACTACAACAGGGGATAATTCACCCCTCCACTTT. Translated, it gives CASSTTTGDNSPLHF.

The chain recombines TRBV6-6 with TRBJ1-2; D not certain. Germline V gene lookup returns CDR1 MNHNY and CDR2 SVGAGI (reference sequence). V was pared by 2 bases and J by 2 bases, with 15 bases between. The CDR3 has 16 amino acids. The CDR3 coding sequence is TGTGCCAGCAGTTACCCGCGCCGTGGAGGGAACTATGGCTACACCTTC. Its translation is CASSYPRRGGNYGYTF.